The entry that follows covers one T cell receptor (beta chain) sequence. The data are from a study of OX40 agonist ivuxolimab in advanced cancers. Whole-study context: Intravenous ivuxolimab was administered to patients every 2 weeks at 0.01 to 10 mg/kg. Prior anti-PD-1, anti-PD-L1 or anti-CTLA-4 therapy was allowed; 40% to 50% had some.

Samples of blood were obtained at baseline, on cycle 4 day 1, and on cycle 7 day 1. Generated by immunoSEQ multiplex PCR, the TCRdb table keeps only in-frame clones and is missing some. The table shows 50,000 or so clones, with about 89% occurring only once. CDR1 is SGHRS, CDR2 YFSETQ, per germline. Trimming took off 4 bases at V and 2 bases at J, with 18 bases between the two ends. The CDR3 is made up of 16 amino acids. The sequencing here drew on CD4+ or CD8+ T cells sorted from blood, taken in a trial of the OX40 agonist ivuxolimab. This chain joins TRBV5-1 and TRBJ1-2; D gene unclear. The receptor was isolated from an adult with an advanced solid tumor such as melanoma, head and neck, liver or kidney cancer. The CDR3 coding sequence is TGCGCCAGCAGCCTAGCCGTCGGGGTATACAACTATGGCTACACCTTC. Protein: CASSLAVGVYNYGYTF.